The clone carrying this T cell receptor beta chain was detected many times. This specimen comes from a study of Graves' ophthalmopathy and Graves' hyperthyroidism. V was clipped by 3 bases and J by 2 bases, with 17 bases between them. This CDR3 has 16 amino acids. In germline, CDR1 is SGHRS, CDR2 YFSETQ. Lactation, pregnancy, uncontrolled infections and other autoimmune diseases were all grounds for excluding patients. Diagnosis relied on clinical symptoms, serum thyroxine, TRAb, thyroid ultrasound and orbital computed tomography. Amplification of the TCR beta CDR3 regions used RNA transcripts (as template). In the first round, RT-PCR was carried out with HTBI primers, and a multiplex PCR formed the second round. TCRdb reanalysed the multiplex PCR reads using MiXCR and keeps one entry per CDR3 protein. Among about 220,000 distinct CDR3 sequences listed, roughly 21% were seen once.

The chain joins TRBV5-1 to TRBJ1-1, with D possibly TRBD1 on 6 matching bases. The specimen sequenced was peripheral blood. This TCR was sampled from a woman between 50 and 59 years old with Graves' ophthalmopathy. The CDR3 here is CASSSAGTLENTEAFF. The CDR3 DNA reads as TGCGCCAGCAGCTCCGCCGGGACACTGGAAAACACTGAAGCTTTCTTT.